Each of the 18 T cell receptor beta chains below was sequenced from the same sample in a study of blood T cell repertoires in COVID-19. Assay used: immunoSEQ multiplex PCR; TCRdb lists only in-frame clones, some missing. This table has nearly 95,000 clones, around two thirds appearing once. The sample consisted of peripheral blood. The receptors shown here come from a man between 65 and 79 years old with COVID-19, enrolled during active disease.

This clone was detected a few times. This chain joins TRBV3-1 (or the pseudogene TRBV3-2) and TRBJ2-7; D possibly corresponds to TRBD1 (5 bases). CDR3 length: 15 amino acids. V lost 0 bases, J lost 0 bases, and 9 bases lay in between. Per germline, CDR1 LGHDT and CDR2 YNNKEL (reference sequence). CDR3 amino acids: CASSQDWGVSYEQYF. The CDR3 DNA reads TGTGCCAGCAGCCAAGATTGGGGCGTCTCCTACGAGCAGTACTTC.

The rearrangement joins TRBV3-1 (or the pseudogene TRBV3-2) to TRBJ2-2; weak D call: TRBD2 (6 bases). The CDR3 loop spans 16 amino acids. V was shortened by 5 bases and J by 4 bases, with 17 bases between the two germline ends. Germline V gives CDR1 LGHDT, CDR2 YNNKEL (reference sequence). CDR3 coding DNA: TGTGCCAGCAGCAAGGTTGGAGGGGCGAGCACCGGGGAGCTGTTTTTT. It codes for CASSKVGGASTGELFF.

This clone was seen a few times. The chain combines TRBV5-6 with TRBJ2-5, with 10 nucleotides matching TRBD1. The V and J ends lost 0 bases and 5 bases, in that order; junction bases with no gene match: 7. The CDR3 contains 16 residues. In germline, CDR1 is SGHDT, CDR2 YYEEEE. The CDR3 region is CASSLGDRGRWETQYF. The CDR3 DNA sequence: TGTGCCAGCAGCTTGGGAGACAGGGGGCGATGGGAGACCCAGTACTTC.

Details on this clone: Other DNA sequences in this specimen translate into the identical CDR3. The CDR3 region is CASSFDRGSTDTQYF. In nucleotides, the CDR3 is TGTGCCAGCAGCTTTGACAGGGGGTCAACAGATACGCAGTATTTT. The gene calls are TRBV5-6 and TRBJ2-3; 9 bases line up with TRBD1. This CDR3 is 15 amino acids long. Germline V gene lookup returns CDR1 SGHDT and CDR2 YYEEEE. J gave up 3 bases and V 2 bases, and 4 bases lay outside the gene matches.

This clone was seen more than once but under ten times. The J gene is TRBJ2-1, the V gene TRBV4-3; the match to TRBD2 covers 9 bases. The CDR3 spans 15 residues. Germline V CDR1 and CDR2: LGHNA, YSLEER. Trimming took 4 bases from V and 6 from J; bases not matched to a gene: 7. CDR3 sequence: CASSRLAGDVNEQFF. CDR3 coding DNA: TGCGCCAGCAGCCGCTTAGCGGGAGACGTCAATGAGCAGTTCTTC.

The chain combines TRBV10-3 with TRBJ1-1, with no clear D. V lost 2 bases to trimming and J lost 1 base, with 8 bases between them. The CDR3 consists of 14 residues. From germline, CDR1 is ENHRY and CDR2 SYGVKD. In nucleotides, the CDR3 is TGTGCCATCAGTGAGCAGGTATCGAACACTGAAGCTTTCTTT. Protein product: CAISEQVSNTEAFF.

The rearrangement joins TRBV10-3 to TRBJ2-7, with 7 positions matching TRBD2. There are 15 residues in the CDR3. Germline V CDR1 and CDR2: ENHRY, SYGVKD. The V segment lost 6 bases and the J segment 7 bases; nucleotides outside the gene matches: 15. CDR3: CAISAQSSGAPEQYF. Written as DNA, the CDR3 is TGTGCCATCAGCGCCCAGTCTAGCGGAGCCCCTGAGCAGTACTTC.

This chain links TRBV4-2 with TRBJ2-3, with 10 bases aligning to TRBD2. Unmatched junction bases numbered 0, after V lost 0 bases and J lost 0 bases. Germline CDR1 is LGHNA and CDR2 is YNFKEQ. CDR3 length: 16 residues. CDR3 amino acids: CASSQELAGSTDTQYF. CDR3 coding DNA: TGTGCCAGCAGCCAAGAACTAGCGGGAAGCACAGATACGCAGTATTTT.

This clone was counted a few times. The V and J genes are TRBV5-4 and TRBJ2-7, with 8 bases matching TRBD2. There are 15 residues in the CDR3. Trimming removed 0 bases from V and 5 bases from J; junction bases left unmatched: 7. In germline, CDR1 is SGHNT, CDR2 YYREEE (reference sequence). The CDR3 bases are TGTGCCAGCAGCTTGGGTACTAGCGGATTAAACGAGCAGTACTTC. Encoded protein: CASSLGTSGLNEQYF.

V and J are TRBV28 and TRBJ2-7, with 7 bases lining up with TRBD1. Germline V lookup: CDR1 MDHEN, CDR2 SYDVKM. V gave up 8 bases and J gave up 6 bases; unmatched junction bases: 10. This CDR3 has 13 residues. CDR3 region: CASLIGTVGEQYF. In DNA, the CDR3 is TGTGCCAGCCTGATCGGGACAGTTGGCGAGCAGTACTTC. Full variable domain (rest looked up from reference TRBV28 and TRBJ2-7): DVKVTQSSRYLVKRTGEKVFLECVQDMDHENMFWYRQDPGLGLRLIYFSYDVKMKEKGDIPEGYSVSREKKERFSLILESASTNQTSMYLCASLIGTVGEQYFGPGTRLTVT.

The chain carries TRBV14 and TRBJ2-1; 11 bases are shared with TRBD2. J lost 0 bases, V lost 4 bases, and 2 bases had no gene match. CDR1 and CDR2 from the germline V gene are SGHDN and FVKESK. This CDR3 has 16 amino acids. The CDR3 is CASSPGTSGSYNEQFF. CDR3 DNA: TGTGCCAGCAGCCCTGGGACTAGCGGCTCCTACAATGAGCAGTTCTTC.

This clone was detected once. The chain is built from TRBV24-1 and TRBJ1-1; D remains unclear. The germline V and J ends were trimmed by 6 bases and 2 bases, with 15 bases remaining between them. CDR3 length: 15 residues. CDR1 and CDR2 from the germline V gene are KGHDR and SFDVKD. CDR3 sequence reads: CATSSNGGQNTEAFF. CDR3 bases: TGTGCCACCAGTTCAAACGGAGGGCAAAACACTGAAGCTTTCTTT.

This clone was found once. The genes are TRBV28 and TRBJ2-7; 7 nucleotides agree with TRBD1. The V and J ends lost 8 bases and 5 bases, in that order; junction bases with no gene match: 9. The CDR3 is 13 amino acids. Germline V gene sequence: CDR1 MDHEN, CDR2 SYDVKM. CDR3 sequence: CASCDRVRDEQYF. CDR3 DNA: TGTGCCAGCTGCGACAGGGTTCGGGACGAGCAGTACTTC.

The chain combines TRBV6-5 with TRBJ1-4; D is possibly TRBD1 (6 bases). Trimming shortened V by 3 bases and J by 7 bases, and 15 bases separated the two germline ends. The CDR3 length is 15 residues. Germline CDR1 reads MNHEY; CDR2 reads SVGAGI. The CDR3 sequence: CASSYGRRGSEKLFF. The CDR3 nucleotides read TGTGCCAGCAGTTATGGGCGCAGGGGTAGTGAAAAACTGTTTTTT.

The rearrangement links TRBV10-3 to TRBJ2-7; D gene ambiguous. Germline V CDR1 and CDR2: ENHRY, SYGVKD. V was shortened by 5 bases and J by 4 bases, with 6 bases between the two germline ends. The CDR3 spans 11 residues. CDR3 nucleotides: TGTGCCATCAGTTACAATTACGAGCAGTACTTC. It specifies CAISYNYEQYF.

This clone was seen only a few times. DNA for the CDR3: TGTGCCAGCAGGACTAGCGGGTCCGGGGGGCAGTTCTTC. It encodes CASRTSGSGGQFF. V usage is TRBV14 and J usage is TRBJ2-1; the match to TRBD2 covers 10 bases. Germline values: CDR1 SGHDN, CDR2 FVKESK. This CDR3 spans 13 amino acids. The V segment lost 6 bases and the J segment 12 bases; nucleotides outside the gene matches: 8.

The V gene is TRBV7-3, the J gene TRBJ2-1; the match to TRBD2 covers 9 bases. This CDR3 has 14 amino acids. Germline V gene lookup returns CDR1 SGHTA and CDR2 FQGTGA. After removal of 8 bases from V and 13 bases from J, the junction contained 15 bases not matched to a gene. CDR3: CASGRAREGGKQFF. CDR3 coding DNA: TGTGCCAGCGGACGCGCGCGGGAGGGTGGAAAACAGTTCTTC.

This clone was observed a single time. The CDR3 is CASSVGGDTEAFF. For the CDR3, the DNA is TGTGCCAGCAGCGTAGGCGGAGACACTGAAGCTTTCTTT. The V gene is TRBV9, the J gene TRBJ1-1; D is undetermined. Deletions cut 0 bases from V and 3 bases from J, with 6 bases between. CDR1 and CDR2 from the germline V gene are SGDLS and YYNGEE. CDR3 length: 13 residues.